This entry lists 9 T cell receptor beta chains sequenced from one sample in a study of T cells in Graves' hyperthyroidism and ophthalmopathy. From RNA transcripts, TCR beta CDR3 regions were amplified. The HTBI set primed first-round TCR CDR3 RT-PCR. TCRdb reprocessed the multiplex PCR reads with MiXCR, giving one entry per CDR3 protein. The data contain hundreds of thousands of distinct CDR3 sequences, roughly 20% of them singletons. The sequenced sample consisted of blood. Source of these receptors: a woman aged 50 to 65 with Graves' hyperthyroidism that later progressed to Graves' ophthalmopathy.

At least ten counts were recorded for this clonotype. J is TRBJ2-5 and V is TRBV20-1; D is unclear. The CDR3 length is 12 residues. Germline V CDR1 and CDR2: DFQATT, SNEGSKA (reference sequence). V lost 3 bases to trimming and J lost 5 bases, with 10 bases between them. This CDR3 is CSASSGLETQYF. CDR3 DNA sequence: TGCAGTGCTAGCTCCGGGCTGGAGACCCAGTACTTC.

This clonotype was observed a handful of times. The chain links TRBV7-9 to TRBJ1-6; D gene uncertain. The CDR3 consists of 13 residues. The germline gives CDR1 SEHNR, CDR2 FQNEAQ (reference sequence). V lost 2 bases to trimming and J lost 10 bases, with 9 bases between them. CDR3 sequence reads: CASSLKEGSPLHF. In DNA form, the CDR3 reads TGTGCCAGCAGCTTAAAGGAGGGCTCACCCCTCCACTTT. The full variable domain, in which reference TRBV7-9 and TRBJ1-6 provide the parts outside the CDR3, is DTGVSQNPRHKITKRGQNVTFRCDPISEHNRLYWYRQTLGQGPEFLTYFQNEAQLEKSRLLSDRFSAERPKGSFSTLEIQRTEQGDSAMYLCASSLKEGSPLHFGNGTRLTVT.

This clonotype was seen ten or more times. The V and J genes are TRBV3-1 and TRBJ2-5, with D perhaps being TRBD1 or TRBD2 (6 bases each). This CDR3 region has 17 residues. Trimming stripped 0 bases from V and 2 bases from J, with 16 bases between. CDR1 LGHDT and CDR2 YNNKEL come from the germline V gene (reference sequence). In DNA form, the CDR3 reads TGTGCCAGCAGCCAAGAGGTAGGGGGGACCGCTCAAGAGACCCAGTACTTC. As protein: CASSQEVGGTAQETQYF.

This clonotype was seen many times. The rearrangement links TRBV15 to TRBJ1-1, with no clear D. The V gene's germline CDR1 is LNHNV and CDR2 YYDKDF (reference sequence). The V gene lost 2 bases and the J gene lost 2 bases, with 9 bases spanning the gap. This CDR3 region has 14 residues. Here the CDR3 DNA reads TGTGCCACCAGCAGATCCCACCAAAACACTGAAGCTTTCTTT. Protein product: CATSRSHQNTEAFF.

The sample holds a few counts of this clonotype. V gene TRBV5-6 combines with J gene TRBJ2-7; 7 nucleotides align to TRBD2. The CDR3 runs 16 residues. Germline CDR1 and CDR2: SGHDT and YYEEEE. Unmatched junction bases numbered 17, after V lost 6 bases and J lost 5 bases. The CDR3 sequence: CASNNLGREAGDEQYF. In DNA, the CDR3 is TGTGCCAGCAACAACCTAGGGAGGGAGGCCGGGGACGAGCAGTACTTC.

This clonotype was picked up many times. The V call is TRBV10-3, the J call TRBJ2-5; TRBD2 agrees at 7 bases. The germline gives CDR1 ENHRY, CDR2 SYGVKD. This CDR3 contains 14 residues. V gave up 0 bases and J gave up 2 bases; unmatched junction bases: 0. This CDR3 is CAISESSGQETQYF. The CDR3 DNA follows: TGTGCCATCAGTGAGTCTAGCGGGCAAGAGACCCAGTACTTC.

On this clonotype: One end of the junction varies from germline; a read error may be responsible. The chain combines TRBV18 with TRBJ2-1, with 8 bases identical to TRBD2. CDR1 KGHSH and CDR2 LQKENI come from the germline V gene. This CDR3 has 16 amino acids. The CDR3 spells CASSRVTSGSYNEQLF. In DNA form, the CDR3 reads TGTGCCAGCTCACGCGTAACTAGCGGTTCCTACAATGAGCAGCTCTTC.

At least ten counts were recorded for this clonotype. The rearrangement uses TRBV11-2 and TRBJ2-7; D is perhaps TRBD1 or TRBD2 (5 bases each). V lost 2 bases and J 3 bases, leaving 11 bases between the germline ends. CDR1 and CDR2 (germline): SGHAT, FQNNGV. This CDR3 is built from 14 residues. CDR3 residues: CASSLIRDHYEQYF. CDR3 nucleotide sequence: TGTGCCAGCAGCTTAATCCGGGACCACTACGAGCAGTACTTC.

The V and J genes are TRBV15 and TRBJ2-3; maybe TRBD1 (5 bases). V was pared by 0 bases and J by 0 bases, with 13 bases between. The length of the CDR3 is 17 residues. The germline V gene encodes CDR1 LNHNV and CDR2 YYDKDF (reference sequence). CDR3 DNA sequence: TGTGCCACCAGCAGAGATCTCTGGCAGGGCAGCACAGATACGCAGTATTTT. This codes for CATSRDLWQGSTDTQYF.